This passage covers 8 T cell receptor beta chains from one sample sequenced in a study of shared T cell receptors in the human thymus. Produced via immunoSEQ multiplex PCR; TCRdb's table is partial and in-frame only. The sample lists about 610,000 clones, over 75% occurring once. These sequences were also reported in another study, on human thymus T cells.

Source material: thymocytes. All receptors come from a boy under two years old with a congenital heart defect.

About this clone itself: Other DNA sequences in this specimen translate into the identical CDR3. The genes are TRBV5-1 and TRBJ1-2; 9 nucleotides match TRBD1. The CDR3 runs to 13 residues. Germline-derived CDR1 and CDR2 are SGHRS and YFSETQ. J gave up 6 bases and V 4 bases, and 4 bases lay outside the gene matches. The CDR3 nucleotides are TGCGCCAGCAGCCCGGGACAGGGAGATGGCTACACCTTC. This gives the protein CASSPGQGDGYTF.

CDR3 DNA: TGTGCCAGCAGTGGTAGACAGGAGAACTTCAATCAGCCCCAGCATTTT. It translates to CASSGRQENFNQPQHF. This chain joins TRBV6-1 and TRBJ1-5, with D perhaps matching TRBD1 (6 bases). V lost 4 bases to trimming and J lost 3 bases, with 16 bases between them. Germline CDR1 reads MNHNS; CDR2 reads SASEGT. The CDR3 sequence is 16 residues long.

The rearrangement joins TRBV5-1 to TRBJ2-7, with 11 bases matching TRBD1. V shed 1 base and J 3 bases; nucleotides not matched to a gene: 9. CDR1 is SGHRS, CDR2 YFSETQ, per germline. The CDR3 totals 17 residues. CDR3 coding DNA: TGCGCCAGCAGCTTGCCGGGACAGGGGGGGGCGAACTACGAGCAGTACTTC. Protein sequence: CASSLPGQGGANYEQYF.

This chain joins TRBV19 and TRBJ2-7; 7 bases are a match to TRBD2. The ends lost 7 bases at V and 1 base at J; junction bases unmatched: 7. CDR3 size: 14 residues. The germline V gene has CDR1 LNHDA and CDR2 SQIVND (reference sequence). The CDR3: CASTYGEGSYEQYF. CDR3 nucleotide sequence: TGTGCCAGTACTTACGGGGAGGGTTCCTACGAGCAGTACTTC. The variable domain in full, with the rest retrieved from reference TRBV19 and TRBJ2-7, is DGGITQSPKYLFRKEGQNVTLSCEQNLNHDAMYWYRQDPGQGLRLIYYSQIVNDFQKGDIAEGYSVSREKKESFPLTVTSAQKNPTAFYLCASTYGEGSYEQYFGPGTRLTVT.

The V call is TRBV4-3, the J call TRBJ2-3; D is possibly TRBD2 (7 bases). The V gene lost 0 bases and the J gene lost 0 bases, with 22 bases spanning the gap. CDR1 is LGHNA, CDR2 YSLEER, per germline. The CDR3 runs to 20 residues. In DNA form, the CDR3 reads TGCGCCAGCAGCCAAGATTGGTCTAGCGGAGGGGGGGCTAGCACAGATACGCAGTATTTT. Protein sequence: CASSQDWSSGGGASTDTQYF.

V gene TRBV7-2 combines with J gene TRBJ2-5; the match to TRBD2 covers 8 bases. Per germline, CDR1 SGHTA and CDR2 FQGNSA. V trimming: 5 bases; J trimming: 4 bases; junction bases outside the gene matches: 6. The CDR3 runs 14 residues. The CDR3 protein is CASSAGRAGETQYF. The CDR3, as DNA: TGTGCCAGCAGCGCCGGGAGGGCCGGAGAGACCCAGTACTTC. Full variable domain (rest looked up from reference TRBV7-2 and TRBJ2-5): GAGVSQSPSNKVTEKGKDVELRCDPISGHTALYWYRQSLGQGLEFLIYFQGNSAPDKSGLPSDRFSAERTGGSVSTLTIQRTQQEDSAVYLCASSAGRAGETQYFGPGTRLLVL.

This clone was detected only once. The chain is built from TRBV29-1 and TRBJ2-5; D gene ambiguous. Per the germline V gene, CDR1 is SQVTM and CDR2 is ANQGSEA. The CDR3 spans 15 residues. V shed 3 bases and J shed 2 bases, with 16 bases lying between them. CDR3 amino acids: CSVDFSARLQETQYF. For the CDR3, the DNA is TGCAGCGTTGACTTCTCTGCTAGGTTACAAGAGACCCAGTACTTC.

V and J are TRBV7-2 and TRBJ2-1; 13 positions match TRBD2. The length of the CDR3 is 15 residues. V lost 4 bases and J lost 5; bases outside the gene matches: 2. Germline-derived CDR1 and CDR2 are SGHTA and FQGNSA. The CDR3 nucleotides are TGTGCCAGCAGCTCCGGGACTAGCGGGGACAATGAGCAGTTCTTC. This encodes CASSSGTSGDNEQFF.